The rows below give T cell receptor beta chains drawn from one sample of a study of identical twins. TCRdb passed the 5' RACE reads through MiXCR, listing each CDR3 protein once. The table shows 550,000 to 800,000 distinct CDR3 sequences, with around 7.5% occurring only once. The same specimen was also included in a second study, on yellow fever vaccine responses in identical twins.

The sequencing sample was made of PBMCs. The receptors were gathered from a young woman in good health. Each CDR3 is given with its conserved first and last residue. The order of the fields is D gene, J gene, clone size, V gene, CDR3 protein, CDR3 DNA. D genes are given only for firm matches. The listing skips clone size in some rows; elsewhere it reads once, few, many or a size class.

NA,TRBJ1-5,few,TRBV24-1,CATSVGGLNQPQHF,TGTGCCACCAGTGTGGGGGGGCTCAATCAGCCCCAGCATTTT
NA,TRBJ1-4,many,TRBV29-1,CSATTNEKLFF,TGCAGCGCTACAACTAATGAAAAACTGTTTTTT
NA,TRBJ2-3,few,TRBV3-1,CASSQDVTDTQYF,TGTGCCAGCAGCCAAGACGTTACAGATACGCAGTATTTT
TRBD2,TRBJ2-3,many,TRBV24-1,CATSPLGGALADTQYF,TGTGCCACCAGCCCCCTGGGAGGGGCCCTCGCAGATACGCAGTATTTT
NA,TRBJ2-5,many,TRBV7-6,CASSSPRNEETQYF,TGTGCCAGCAGCTCTCCCCGGAATGAGGAGACCCAGTACTTC
TRBD1,TRBJ1-5,many,TRBV7-8,CASSGRQGQGNQPQHF,TGTGCCAGCAGCGGGAGACAGGGTCAAGGCAATCAGCCCCAGCATTTT
NA,TRBJ2-1,NA,TRBV29-1,CSVVPSPRLSESSYNEQFF,TGCAGCGTTGTTCCCTCTCCCAGACTCAGCGAGAGCTCCTACAATGAGCAGTTCTTC
NA,TRBJ1-2,NA,TRBV28,CASSLLSVAGYTF,TGTGCCAGCAGTTTATTGTCAGTGGCTGGCTACACCTTC
TRBD2,TRBJ2-1,few,TRBV10-2,CASSGSSGSRIEQFF,TGCGCCAGCAGTGGGTCTAGCGGGAGCCGTATTGAGCAGTTCTTC
TRBD2,TRBJ2-7,many,TRBV6-1,CASRGTSAYEQYF,TGTGCCAGTCGAGGAACTAGCGCCTACGAGCAGTACTTC
TRBD1,TRBJ2-1,few,TRBV20-1,CSAHSGTGELEQFF,TGCAGTGCTCACTCCGGGACAGGAGAATTAGAGCAGTTCTTC
TRBD1,TRBJ1-2,many,TRBV20-1,CSAPGQSYNYGYTF,TGCAGTGCACCGGGACAGAGCTATAACTATGGCTACACCTTC
NA,TRBJ2-1,many,TRBV29-1,CSVSRDPLDEQFF,TGCAGCGTCTCCCGGGACCCCCTCGATGAGCAGTTCTTC
TRBD1,TRBJ2-3,many,TRBV19,CASSSNLVKGGLGDTQYF,TGTGCCAGTAGCTCAAACCTCGTCAAAGGGGGCCTCGGAGATACGCAGTATTTT
NA,TRBJ2-7,few,TRBV27,CASSYQLRNRDYEQYF,TGTGCCAGCAGCTACCAGTTACGGAACAGAGACTACGAGCAGTACTTC
TRBD2,TRBJ2-3,few,TRBV10-3,CAIRLNGGGTDTQYF,TGTGCCATCAGGTTAAACGGGGGAGGGACAGATACGCAGTATTTT
TRBD1,TRBJ1-1,NA,TRBV10-3,CAIGTGVNTEAFF,TGTGCCATCGGAACAGGGGTGAACACTGAAGCTTTCTTT
NA,TRBJ2-3,few,TRBV9,CASSPGPGDPDTQYF,TGTGCCAGCAGCCCAGGACCCGGGGACCCAGATACGCAGTATTTT
TRBD1,TRBJ2-7,NA,TRBV5-1,CASSLRGRGLDEQYF,TGCGCCAGCAGCTTGAGGGGCAGGGGGCTAGACGAGCAGTACTTC
TRBD1,TRBJ1-5,few,TRBV7-9,CASSSQGQPQHF,TGTGCCAGCAGCTCACAGGGGCAGCCCCAGCATTTT
TRBD1,TRBJ2-3,many,TRBV20-1,CSAADRGGDTQYF,TGCAGTGCGGCGGACAGGGGGGGAGATACGCAGTATTTT
NA,TRBJ2-1,NA,TRBV10-2,CASSQLGFEQFF,TGCGCCAGCAGCCAGCTAGGATTTGAGCAGTTCTTC
NA,TRBJ1-6,NA,TRBV18,CASTYRDTGIVSYNSPLHF,TGTGCCAGCACCTACCGGGACACGGGGATTGTCTCCTATAATTCACCCCTCCACTTT
NA,TRBJ2-1,few,TRBV5-1,CASSLELADNEQFF,TGCGCCAGCAGCTTGGAACTAGCTGACAATGAGCAGTTCTTC
NA,TRBJ1-4,many,TRBV4-1,CASSQKFGPEGRKLFF,TGCGCCAGCAGCCAAAAGTTCGGCCCGGAGGGTCGAAAACTGTTTTTT
TRBD2,TRBJ2-1,few,TRBV24-1,CATSDSPLLADNEQFF,TGTGCCACCAGTGACTCTCCTCTCCTAGCGGACAATGAGCAGTTCTTC
NA,TRBJ2-7,few,TRBV7-2,CASSVWGSSYEQYF,TGTGCCAGCAGCGTCTGGGGGAGCTCCTACGAGCAGTACTTC
NA,TRBJ1-2,few,TRBV4-1,CASSQDRAVNYGYTF,TGCGCCAGCAGCCAAGATCGGGCCGTAAACTATGGCTACACCTTC
TRBD2,TRBJ2-2,few,TRBV19,CATRTSQNTGELFF,TGTGCCACCAGGACTAGCCAGAACACCGGGGAGCTGTTTTTT
NA,TRBJ2-3,NA,TRBV20-1,CSARDRGRGTDTQYF,TGCAGTGCTAGAGATCGAGGCAGGGGCACAGATACGCAGTATTTT
NA,TRBJ1-6,NA,TRBV10-3,CAIRGDGYNSPLHF,TGTGCCATCAGAGGGGACGGATATAATTCACCCCTCCACTTT
TRBD1,TRBJ1-5,few,TRBV23-1,CASSPGQGHCPQHF,TGCGCCAGCAGTCCGGGACAGGGTCATTGTCCCCAGCATTTT
TRBD2,TRBJ2-1,few,TRBV12-3/TRBV12-4,CASTPGRTSGGIEQFF,TGTGCCAGCACCCCGGGTAGGACTAGCGGGGGGATTGAGCAGTTCTTC
TRBD1,TRBJ1-1,many,TRBV6-1,CASSPDRDTEAFF,TGTGCCAGCAGTCCCGACAGGGACACTGAAGCTTTCTTT
NA,TRBJ2-1,NA,TRBV7-9,CASSLRGHSTGEQFF,TGTGCCAGCAGCTTACGGGGGCATTCGACCGGTGAGCAGTTCTTC
TRBD1,TRBJ2-1,NA,TRBV4-1,CASSRTGEEYNEQFF,TGCGCCAGCAGCCGAACAGGGGAAGAATACAATGAGCAGTTCTTC
TRBD2,TRBJ2-7,NA,TRBV6-1,CASSPGRRYEQYF,TGTGCCAGCAGCCCCGGGAGGCGATACGAGCAGTACTTC
NA,TRBJ1-5,few,TRBV16,CASSQPTVNQPQHF,TGTGCCAGCAGTCAACCGACAGTCAATCAGCCCCAGCATTTT
TRBD2,TRBJ2-3,many,TRBV29-1,CSVVTSGGPDTQYF,TGCAGCGTTGTCACTAGCGGGGGGCCAGATACGCAGTATTTT
NA,TRBJ2-1,NA,TRBV5-1,CASSLSGVLYNEQFF,TGCGCCAGCAGCTTATCAGGGGTCCTCTACAATGAGCAGTTCTTC
NA,TRBJ2-4,NA,TRBV20-1,CSAIGELAKNIQYF,TGCAGTGCTATAGGAGAATTAGCCAAAAACATTCAGTACTTC
NA,TRBJ2-5,few,TRBV5-1,CASSSPAWGRETQYF,TGCGCCAGCAGCTCCCCAGCTTGGGGGAGGGAGACCCAGTACTTC
NA,TRBJ1-4,NA,TRBV11-2,CASSLYLGKLFF,TGTGCCAGCAGCTTATATTTGGGAAAACTGTTTTTT
TRBD1,TRBJ2-3,NA,TRBV6-2/TRBV6-3,CASRTGTGGADTQYF,TGTGCCAGCAGAACCGGGACAGGGGGCGCGGATACGCAGTATTTT